The 21 T cell receptor beta chains listed next were all sequenced from one sample in a study of cytomegalovirus exposure and HLA in healthy donors. A multiplex PCR was run with 60 Vbeta primers and 13 Jbeta primers. Profiling relied on immunoSEQ multiplex PCR, and the TCRdb table lists in-frame clones only, not all of them. In the table there are approximately 100,000 clones, about 68% of which are singletons. The sequencing sample was made of PBMCs. These receptors were collected from a male donor in good health and CMV-seropositive.

The V and J genes are TRBV7-9 and TRBJ2-1, with 9 bases identical to TRBD2. The germline CDR1 and CDR2 sequences are SEHNR and FQNEAQ (reference sequence). V gave up 1 base and J gave up 9 bases; unmatched junction bases: 1. The CDR3 is 13 residues long. Here the CDR3 reads CASSLVSGGEQFF. The CDR3 coding sequence is TGTGCCAGCAGCTTAGTTAGCGGGGGTGAGCAGTTCTTC.

This chain links TRBV6-5 with TRBJ1-3; 10 bases map to TRBD1. Trimming at V came to 5 bases and at J to 11 bases, leaving 12 bases not matched to a gene. This CDR3 spans 15 amino acids. Germline CDR1 and CDR2: MNHEY and SVGAGI. The DNA for the CDR3 is TGTGCCAGCAGTCGTCTCCGGGACAGGGGAGAGTCCATATATTTT. It specifies CASSRLRDRGESIYF.

The V call is TRBV6-5, the J call TRBJ1-2; 8 bases agree with TRBD1. The germline gives CDR1 MNHEY, CDR2 SVGAGI. Trimming at V came to 5 bases and at J to 6 bases, leaving 5 bases not matched to a gene. CDR3 length equals 13 residues. The CDR3 spells CASSRTGIDGYTF. In nucleotides, the CDR3 is TGTGCCAGCAGTCGGACAGGGATAGATGGCTACACCTTC.

This clone was found a few times. The V and J genes are TRBV6-5 and TRBJ1-5; D may be TRBD1 (5 bases). CDR1 MNHEY and CDR2 SVGAGI come from the germline V gene. This CDR3 is built from 13 residues. V shed 5 bases and J shed 14 bases, with 19 bases lying between them. CDR3 sequence: CASSIEVTAPKHF. The CDR3 nucleotides read TGTGCCAGCAGTATAGAGGTGACAGCCCCTAAGCATTTT.

This chain connects TRBV29-1 to TRBJ1-2; D ambiguous. The CDR3 extends over 13 amino acids. Germline V gene lookup returns CDR1 SQVTM and CDR2 ANQGSEA. Trimming removed 4 bases at V and 2 bases at J, with 11 bases between. The CDR3 DNA reads as TGCAGCGTTGTGGCGCAGACAAACTATGGCTACACCTTC. This gives the protein CSVVAQTNYGYTF.

This sequence joins TRBV6-6 and TRBJ1-2; the match to TRBD1 covers 7 bases. Germline CDR1 MNHNY, CDR2 SVGAGI (reference sequence). This CDR3 comprises 14 residues. The V segment lost 4 bases and the J segment 4 bases; nucleotides outside the gene matches: 6. DNA for the CDR3: TGTGCCAGCAGTTTCCGGACAGGCGTCTATGGCTACACCTTC. It is translated as CASSFRTGVYGYTF.

This rearrangement joins TRBV4-1 to TRBJ1-1; 8 nucleotides align to TRBD1. Germline V lookup: CDR1 MGHRA, CDR2 YSYEKL. J gave up 5 bases and V 0 bases, and 14 bases lay outside the gene matches. CDR3 length: 18 residues. CDR3 in DNA: TGCGCCAGCAGCCAAGATTATGGGCAGGGGGCGATTGAAACTGAAGCTTTCTTT. Translated: CASSQDYGQGAIETEAFF.

V usage is TRBV11-2 and J usage is TRBJ1-4; 7 positions match TRBD1. Trimming took 5 bases from V and 8 from J; bases not matched to a gene: 11. This CDR3 is built from 15 residues. Germline V CDR1 and CDR2: SGHAT, FQNNGV. The CDR3 nucleotides are TGTGCCAGCAGCCATATACAGGGGCGTAGGGAAAAACTGTTTTTT. Its protein is CASSHIQGRREKLFF.

CDR3 amino acids: CASSLRRGRGSNEKLFF. The CDR3, as DNA: TGTGCCAGCAGCCTGAGACGCGGGAGGGGAAGTAATGAAAAACTGTTTTTT. The gene calls are TRBV4-2 and TRBJ1-4, with D possibly TRBD1 on 5 matching bases. Trimming left V 4 bases short and J 4 bases short, with 19 bases between. The CDR3 has 17 residues. CDR1 LGHNA and CDR2 YNFKEQ come from the germline V gene.

This clone was counted once. Other DNA sequences in the same sample also yield this CDR3. The chain joins TRBV5-1 to TRBJ1-2; D gene uncertain. V lost 4 bases, J lost 2 bases, and 9 bases lay in between. CDR1 SGHRS and CDR2 YFSETQ come from the germline V gene. The CDR3 has 13 amino acids. CDR3 region: CASSPGGNYGYTF. The CDR3 DNA is TGCGCCAGCAGCCCTGGAGGGAACTATGGCTACACCTTC. Based on the CDR3 plus reference TRBV5-1 and TRBJ1-2, the full variable domain is KAGVTQTPRYLIKTRGQQVTLSCSPISGHRSVSWYQQTPGQGLQFLFEYFSETQRNKGNFPGRFSGRQFSNSRSEMNVSTLELGDSALYLCASSPGGNYGYTFGSGTRLTVV.

The CDR3 bases are TGTGCCAGCAGGGGGACAGAAACACACTATGGCTACACCTTC. The encoded protein is CASRGTETHYGYTF. The rearrangement joins TRBV6-5 to TRBJ1-2; TRBD1 aligns across 7 bases. Germline values: CDR1 MNHEY, CDR2 SVGAGI. This CDR3 contains 14 residues. V lost 6 bases to trimming and J lost 3 bases; unmatched junction nucleotides: 7.

This chain links TRBV7-3 with TRBJ1-1, with a weak D call TRBD1 (6 bases). Trimming left V 6 bases short and J 3 bases short, with 14 bases between. Germline V lookup: CDR1 SGHTA, CDR2 FQGTGA. The CDR3 loop spans 14 amino acids. CDR3 residues: CASSRFHRDTEAFF. The CDR3 DNA follows: TGTGCCAGCAGTCGGTTCCACAGGGACACTGAAGCTTTCTTT.

The V and J genes are TRBV4-1 and TRBJ2-5; 8 bases map to TRBD2. V was clipped by 0 bases and J by 1 base; unmatched bases: 10. Germline V gene sequence: CDR1 MGHRA, CDR2 YSYEKL. The CDR3 is made up of 18 amino acids. The CDR3 protein is CASSQEAPGAGVQETQYF. DNA for the CDR3: TGCGCCAGCAGCCAAGAGGCCCCGGGAGCGGGGGTCCAAGAGACCCAGTACTTC.

The chain carries TRBV10-3 and TRBJ2-5, with 10 bases that match TRBD1. The end of the DNA aligns better with TRBJ2-7, so the J call may be wrong. This CDR3 spans 15 amino acids. Germline lookup yields CDR1 ENHRY and CDR2 SYGVKD. Here the CDR3 reads CAISEFGTGEGEQYF. CDR3 in DNA: TGTGCCATCAGTGAGTTCGGGACAGGGGAGGGCGAGCAGTACTTC.

This chain links TRBV27 with TRBJ2-5; D call uncertain. The CDR3 length is 11 residues. With 4 bases removed from V and 2 bases from J, the gap between germline ends came to 2 bases. Looked up from germline, CDR1 is MNHEY and CDR2 is SMNVEV (reference sequence). The CDR3, as DNA: TGTGCCAGCAGTTCGCAAGAGACCCAGTACTTC. Residues: CASSSQETQYF.

The CDR3 coding sequence is TGTGCCAGCAGCTACGATCCGAACACTGAAGCTTTCTTT. Residues: CASSYDPNTEAFF. The rearrangement links TRBV2 to TRBJ1-1, with D hard to call. CDR3 size: 13 residues. CDR1 and CDR2 (germline): SNHLY, FYNNEI. V shed 6 bases and J shed 1 base, with 9 bases lying between them. Complete variable domain (other parts from reference TRBV2 and TRBJ1-1): EPEVTQTPSHQVTQMGQEVILRCVPISNHLYFYWYRQILGQKVEFLVSFYNNEISEKSEIFDDQFSVERPDGSNFTLKIRSTKLEDSAMYFCASSYDPNTEAFFGQGTRLTVV.

There are a few counts of this clone. This rearrangement joins TRBV7-6 to TRBJ2-7, with 8 bases that match TRBD2. V was clipped by 0 bases and J by 0 bases; unmatched bases: 10. Germline CDR1 reads SGHVS; CDR2 reads FNYEAQ. This CDR3 region has 18 residues. CDR3: CASSLAPGGGASSYEQYF. The CDR3 bases are TGTGCCAGCAGCTTAGCGCCGGGGGGGGGTGCGAGCTCCTACGAGCAGTACTTC.

This clone has a single count. The chain couples TRBV6-5 to TRBJ2-3; D call uncertain. There are 15 residues in the CDR3. From germline, CDR1 is MNHEY and CDR2 SVGAGI. V was pared by 3 bases and J by 3 bases, with 13 bases between. The CDR3 sequence is CASSYGPGGTDTQYF. The CDR3 DNA reads as TGTGCCAGCAGTTATGGGCCCGGTGGTACAGATACGCAGTATTTT.

This sequence joins TRBV19 and TRBJ2-2, with 7 positions matching TRBD1. Germline V gives CDR1 LNHDA, CDR2 SQIVND (reference sequence). The junction had 6 bases not matched to a gene; V was cut back by 11 bases and J by 3 bases. The CDR3 loop spans 13 amino acids. This CDR3 reads CAYRDRDTGELFF. The CDR3 DNA reads TGTGCCTACCGGGACAGAGACACCGGGGAGCTGTTTTTT.

This CDR3 is CASSYTTGRGYEQYF. CDR3 nucleotide sequence: TGTGCCAGCAGCTACACAACCGGACGGGGGTACGAGCAGTACTTC. V gene TRBV11-2 combines with J gene TRBJ2-7; possible D gene TRBD2, 6 bases. The ends were cut back, 4 bases at V and 4 bases at J, with 17 bases in the middle. The germline gives CDR1 SGHAT, CDR2 FQNNGV. There are 15 residues in the CDR3. The full variable domain, rest sourced from reference TRBV11-2 and TRBJ2-7, is EAGVAQSPRYKIIEKRQSVAFWCNPISGHATLYWYQQILGQGPKLLIQFQNNGVVDDSQLPKDRFSAERLKGVDSTLKIQPAKLEDSAVYLCASSYTTGRGYEQYFGPGTRLTVT.

CDR3 sequence reads: CASSLGTVTGELFF. The CDR3 region has the DNA TGTGCCAGCAGTTTGGGCACAGTCACCGGGGAGCTGTTTTTT. The rearrangement uses TRBV6-5 and TRBJ2-2; D unclear. This CDR3 spans 14 amino acids. The V end was cut by 4 bases, the J end by 4 bases, with 10 bases between. Germline loops: CDR1 MNHEY, CDR2 SVGAGI.